The 20 T cell receptor beta chains presented below share a single source sample, sequenced in a study of blood T cell repertoires in COVID-19. Some clones are missing from TCRdb's copy, which holds only in-frame ones; the method was immunoSEQ multiplex PCR. The sample has 100,000 to 150,000 clones, 88% seen once. Sequences were obtained from peripheral blood. These receptors all stem from a man aged 45-65 years with acute or convalescent COVID-19.

The chain joins TRBV30 to TRBJ2-2; D gene unclear. V lost 0 bases, J lost 6 bases, and 8 bases lay in between. In germline, CDR1 is GTSNPN, CDR2 SVGIG (reference sequence). The CDR3 is 13 residues long. The CDR3 DNA reads as TGTGCCTGGAGTGTACGAGGATCCGGGGAGCTGTTTTTT. As protein: CAWSVRGSGELFF.

The genes are TRBV24-1 and TRBJ2-1, with 10 bases that match TRBD2. Trimming removed 6 bases from V and 4 bases from J; junction bases left unmatched: 8. Germline V gene lookup returns CDR1 KGHDR and CDR2 SFDVKD. The CDR3 covers 16 residues. Here the CDR3 reads CATSSGRARSYNEQFF. The CDR3 DNA reads TGTGCCACCAGTAGCGGGAGGGCCCGTTCGTACAATGAGCAGTTCTTC.

This clone was picked up a small number of times. The chain links TRBV28 to TRBJ2-2; possibly TRBD1 for D (5 bases). Deletions cut 2 bases from V and 0 bases from J, with 25 bases between. This CDR3 has 21 residues. Germline V gene sequence: CDR1 MDHEN, CDR2 SYDVKM. This CDR3 is CASSLLILGQRYPSNTGELFF. The CDR3 bases are TGTGCCAGCAGTTTACTGATTTTGGGGCAGCGTTACCCATCGAACACCGGGGAGCTGTTTTTT.

The CDR3 coding sequence is TGTGCCAGCAGCACCTCGGGAATCTATGGCTACACCTTC. This sequence encodes CASSTSGIYGYTF. The chain recombines TRBV7-9 with TRBJ1-2; D gene uncertain. CDR3 length: 13 amino acids. The germline V and J ends were trimmed by 5 bases and 4 bases, with 11 bases remaining between them. The germline CDR1 and CDR2 sequences are SEHNR and FQNEAQ (reference sequence).

The chain couples TRBV19 to TRBJ1-1; maybe TRBD1 (5 bases). V dropped 7 bases and J dropped 11 bases, with 14 bases sitting between them. Germline lookup yields CDR1 LNHDA and CDR2 SQIVND (reference sequence). This CDR3 has 11 amino acids. Here the CDR3 DNA reads TGTGCCAGTAAGTGGAGCAGGGATGCTTTCTTT. Translating it yields CASKWSRDAFF.

The CDR3 reads CASTPTGADTQYF. The CDR3 DNA is TGTGCCAGCACCCCAACAGGGGCAGATACGCAGTATTTT. The gene calls are TRBV25-1 and TRBJ2-3; 7 positions match TRBD1. Germline loops: CDR1 MGHDK, CDR2 SYGVNS. The CDR3 totals 13 residues. The junction had 5 bases not matched to a gene; V was cut back by 7 bases and J by 4 bases.

The count of this clone is one. V gene TRBV29-1 combines with J gene TRBJ2-3; D perhaps matches TRBD1 (5 bases). The V and J ends lost 3 bases and 7 bases respectively, with 8 bases between them. This CDR3 region has 11 residues. The germline gives CDR1 SQVTM, CDR2 ANQGSEA. CDR3 residues: CSVEDIYTQYF. CDR3 bases: TGCAGCGTTGAGGACATCTATACGCAGTATTTT.

This clone was found once. This chain joins TRBV11-2 and TRBJ1-4, with D perhaps matching TRBD1 (5 bases). The CDR3 runs 17 residues. V shed 3 bases and J shed 0 bases, with 14 bases lying between them. Germline V gene data show CDR1 as SGHAT and CDR2 as FQNNGV. This CDR3 is CASSFPRGGPTNEKLFF. The DNA of the CDR3 is TGTGCCAGCAGCTTCCCCCGGGGGGGACCAACTAATGAAAAACTGTTTTTT.

A remark on this clone: This CDR3 is also generated by other DNA sequences in the sample. CDR3 sequence: CASSFQGVKNTEAFF. The CDR3 coding sequence is TGCGCCAGCAGCTTTCAGGGGGTGAAGAACACTGAAGCTTTCTTT. The rearrangement joins TRBV5-1 to TRBJ1-1, with 7 bases fitting TRBD1. The J segment lost 1 base and the V segment lost 2 bases, leaving 5 bases of the junction unmatched. The germline V gene encodes CDR1 SGHRS and CDR2 YFSETQ. The CDR3 spans 15 residues.

This sequence joins TRBV11-2 and TRBJ2-5; a possible D gene is TRBD1 (6 bases). Trimming removed 5 bases at V and 5 bases at J, with 24 bases between. The CDR3 is made up of 17 amino acids. The V gene's germline CDR1 is SGHAT and CDR2 FQNNGV. The CDR3 sequence is CASSQGRPGESRETQYF. For the CDR3, the DNA is TGTGCCAGCAGCCAAGGTCGGCCAGGGGAATCGAGGGAGACCCAGTACTTC.

The gene calls are TRBV18 and TRBJ1-2; TRBD1 agrees at 7 bases. CDR1 KGHSH and CDR2 LQKENI come from the germline V gene. This CDR3 is 13 amino acids long. Trimming cost V 5 bases and J 3 bases; bases outside gene matches: 3. The CDR3 DNA reads TGTGCCAGCTCAACAGGACAGGACTATGGCTACACCTTC. Residues: CASSTGQDYGYTF.

The J gene is TRBJ1-1, the V gene TRBV28; possibly TRBD1 for D (6 bases). Germline loops: CDR1 MDHEN, CDR2 SYDVKM. This CDR3 has 15 amino acids. V was pared by 3 bases and J by 3 bases, with 14 bases between. CDR3 in DNA: TGTGCCAGCAGTTTGGGCGGAGGGGGGGACACTGAAGCTTTCTTT. Encoded protein: CASSLGGGGDTEAFF.

The genes are TRBV27 and TRBJ1-5, with a weak D call TRBD1 (5 bases). This CDR3 contains 17 residues. CDR1 and CDR2 from the germline V gene are MNHEY and SMNVEV (reference sequence). The germline V and J ends were trimmed by 2 bases and 0 bases, with 14 bases remaining between them. CDR3 nucleotides: TGTGCCAGCAGTTTAAAGGGGCAGGACTATAGCAATCAGCCCCAGCATTTT. It specifies CASSLKGQDYSNQPQHF.

The chain links TRBV12-5 to TRBJ2-1; TRBD2 matches at 9 bases. The trim removed 1 base at V and 9 bases at J, leaving 10 bases unmatched. Germline V gives CDR1 LGHNT, CDR2 FRNRAP. This CDR3 region has 16 residues. For the CDR3, the DNA is TGTGCTAGTGGTTTGGGCTCGGCGGGGGGGCCAATTGAGCAGTTCTTC. Translated, it gives CASGLGSAGGPIEQFF.

The chain employs TRBV5-5 and TRBJ2-5; D possibly corresponds to TRBD2 (5 bases). CDR3 size: 15 residues. V dropped 4 bases and J dropped 2 bases, with 15 bases sitting between them. Germline V gene sequence: CDR1 SGHKS, CDR2 YYEKEE (reference sequence). The CDR3 DNA sequence: TGTGCCAGCAGCCCTCTCATTGGGAGACAAGAGACCCAGTACTTC. It is translated as CASSPLIGRQETQYF. The full variable domain, in which reference TRBV5-5 and TRBJ2-5 provide the parts outside the CDR3, is DAGVTQSPTHLIKTRGQQVTLRCSPISGHKSVSWYQQVLGQGPQFIFQYYEKEERGRGNFPDRFSARQFPNYSSELNVNALLLGDSALYLCASSPLIGRQETQYFGPGTRLLVL.

V usage is TRBV2 and J usage is TRBJ1-3; no definite D call. CDR1 SNHLY and CDR2 FYNNEI come from the germline V gene. V lost 6 bases to trimming and J lost 0 bases, with 9 bases between them. This CDR3 is 14 amino acids long. CDR3 region: CASSRYTSGNTIYF. The CDR3 region has the DNA TGTGCCAGCAGCAGGTATACCTCTGGAAACACCATATATTTT.

The chain joins TRBV28 to TRBJ1-1; 7 positions match TRBD1. The CDR3 loop spans 16 amino acids. CDR1 is MDHEN, CDR2 SYDVKM, per germline. With V trimmed by 7 bases and J by 0 bases, 11 bases remained unmatched. CDR3 in DNA: TGTGCCAGCATGGGACAGTACCGTGGTCTGAACACTGAAGCTTTCTTT. Amino acid sequence: CASMGQYRGLNTEAFF.

The chain employs TRBV12-3 or TRBV12-4 and TRBJ2-2; the D is unclear. This CDR3 region has 13 residues. V was clipped by 3 bases and J by 5 bases, with 7 bases between them. CDR3 nucleotide sequence: TGTGCCAGCAGTTTTAGTGCAACCGGGGAGCTGTTTTTT. As protein: CASSFSATGELFF.

Note on this clone: Mismatch with germline at one junction end may stem from a read error. This rearrangement joins TRBV30 to TRBJ2-7, with D possibly matching TRBD2 (6 bases). The CDR3 spans 13 residues. The germline CDR1 and CDR2 sequences are GTSNPN and SVGIG (reference sequence). CDR3 in amino acids: CAWSVSGEETPSF. The DNA for the CDR3 is TGTGCCTGGAGTGTCTCGGGGGAAGAAACCCCTTCATTC. Using reference TRBV30 and TRBJ2-7 for the parts outside the CDR3, the full variable domain is SQTIHQWPATLVQPVGSPLSLECTVEGTSNPNLYWYRQAAGRGLQLLFYSVGIGQISSEVPQNLSASRPQDRQFILSSKKLLLSDSGFYLCAWSVSGEETPSFGPGTRLTVT.

V gene TRBV9 combines with J gene TRBJ2-7; 9 bases fit TRBD2. CDR1 is SGDLS and CDR2 is YYNGEE in the germline V gene. The length of the CDR3 is 15 residues. V lost 3 bases, J lost 0 bases, and 4 bases stayed unmatched. CDR3 residues: CASSASSGDSYEQYF. CDR3 in DNA: TGTGCCAGCAGCGCCTCTAGCGGGGACTCCTACGAGCAGTACTTC.